These 21 T cell receptor beta chains originate from one sample sequenced in a study of OX40 agonist ivuxolimab in advanced cancers. Sequencing was performed with immunoSEQ multiplex PCR; in TCRdb, only in-frame clones are kept and a portion is missing. This sample has 65,000 to 80,000 clones; more than 75% occur once, and the top ten carry 0.2% to 0.3%. The material sequenced was CD4+ or CD8+ T cells sorted from blood, taken in a trial of the OX40 agonist ivuxolimab. These receptors were obtained from an adult with an advanced solid tumor such as melanoma, head and neck, liver or kidney cancer.

This clone appeared a single time. The chain employs TRBV5-4 and TRBJ2-6, with D perhaps matching TRBD1 (5 bases). The CDR3 contains 19 residues. Trimming pared 3 bases from V and 1 base from J, leaving 20 bases between. From germline, CDR1 is SGHNT and CDR2 YYREEE (reference sequence). The CDR3 DNA follows: TGTGCCAGCAGCTCCCTCGGTGCAGGGTACCCTTCTGGGGCCAACGTCCTGACTTTC. This gives the protein CASSSLGAGYPSGANVLTF.

This clone came up once. The gene calls are TRBV4-1 and TRBJ1-2, with D tentatively TRBD1 (5 bases). The CDR3 loop spans 15 amino acids. Germline CDR1 and CDR2: MGHRA and YSYEKL. V lost 1 base and J lost 4, with 13 bases in between. CDR3 region: CASSQVILQAYGYTF. CDR3 nucleotide sequence: TGCGCCAGCAGCCAAGTAATATTACAGGCCTATGGCTACACCTTC.

V is TRBV10-3 and J is TRBJ2-7; TRBD1 might be the D (6 bases). The CDR3 has 14 residues. Germline V lookup: CDR1 ENHRY, CDR2 SYGVKD. V shed 5 bases and J shed 4 bases, with 15 bases lying between them. As DNA, the CDR3 is TGTGCCATCAGTAGACAGGAGGTGGGGTACGAGCAGTACTTC. Translation: CAISRQEVGYEQYF.

This clone was counted a few times. The chain uses TRBV28 and TRBJ2-2; 13 bases are a match to TRBD2. Germline CDR1 and CDR2: MDHEN and SYDVKM. The J segment lost 6 bases and the V segment lost 0 bases, leaving 4 bases of the junction unmatched. The CDR3 consists of 17 residues. CDR3 sequence: CASSLWRLAGGPGELFF. The CDR3 region has the DNA TGTGCCAGCAGTTTATGGCGACTAGCGGGGGGACCCGGGGAGCTGTTTTTT.

This clone is a singleton in its sample. Other DNA sequences in the sample encode the same CDR3. The chain carries TRBV5-1 and TRBJ2-5, with D tentatively TRBD2 (6 bases). The CDR3 extends over 14 amino acids. The germline V gene has CDR1 SGHRS and CDR2 YFSETQ. The germline V and J ends were trimmed by 3 bases and 2 bases, with 11 bases remaining between them. The CDR3 sequence: CASSSEGVQETQYF. The CDR3 DNA is TGCGCCAGCAGCTCGGAGGGAGTTCAAGAGACCCAGTACTTC.

A single count supports this clone. V and J are TRBV12-5 and TRBJ2-5; 7 nucleotides agree with TRBD2. The trim removed 5 bases at V and 5 bases at J, leaving 8 bases unmatched. Germline CDR1 LGHNT, CDR2 FRNRAP. CDR3 length equals 14 residues. As DNA, the CDR3 is TGTGCTAGTGGTCCTGGCGGGAGCGCCGAGACCCAGTACTTC. It translates to CASGPGGSAETQYF.

V and J are TRBV19 and TRBJ2-1; 8 bases match TRBD2. This CDR3 has 17 residues. CDR1 is LNHDA, CDR2 SQIVND, per germline (reference sequence). The J segment lost 4 bases and the V segment lost 3 bases, leaving 11 bases of the junction unmatched. The CDR3 DNA reads as TGTGCCAGTAGTATTCCTTCAGCGGGAGTTAGGTACAATGAGCAGTTCTTC. Translated, it gives CASSIPSAGVRYNEQFF.

This clone was seen only a few times. V usage is TRBV7-2 and J usage is TRBJ2-6, with D possibly TRBD1 on 5 matching bases. The V gene's germline CDR1 is SGHTA and CDR2 FQGNSA. The CDR3 spans 15 residues. V was clipped by 6 bases and J by 2 bases, with 11 bases between them. The CDR3 sequence is CASRAGNPGANVLTF. DNA for the CDR3: TGTGCCAGCAGGGCAGGGAACCCTGGGGCCAACGTCCTGACTTTC.

This clone was found a few times. This chain connects TRBV5-1 to TRBJ2-1; D remains ambiguous. CDR1 is SGHRS and CDR2 is YFSETQ in the germline V gene. V gave up 5 bases and J gave up 7 bases, with 10 bases separating them. The length of the CDR3 is 12 residues. The CDR3 spells CASRREGNEQFF. CDR3 coding DNA: TGCGCCAGCAGAAGGGAAGGGAATGAGCAGTTCTTC.

This sequence joins TRBV6-1 and TRBJ2-1; the D gene is possibly TRBD1 (6 bases). The ends were cut back, 4 bases at V and 12 bases at J, with 10 bases in the middle. The CDR3 extends over 11 amino acids. The germline V gene has CDR1 MNHNS and CDR2 SASEGT. The CDR3: CASSVTGPQFF. In DNA, the CDR3 is TGTGCCAGCAGTGTAACAGGGCCGCAGTTCTTC.

The rearrangement uses TRBV7-9 and TRBJ1-5, with D possibly matching TRBD1 (5 bases). Germline-derived CDR1 and CDR2 are SEHNR and FQNEAQ (reference sequence). This CDR3 is built from 12 residues. Trimming pared 3 bases from V and 6 bases from J, leaving 6 bases between. CDR3 protein: CASSLGGQPQHF. CDR3 DNA sequence: TGTGCCAGCAGCTTGGGGGGTCAGCCCCAGCATTTT.

This clone appeared once. The chain combines TRBV6-6 with TRBJ2-5; D is possibly TRBD2 (5 bases). V was pared by 5 bases and J by 1 base, with 11 bases between. The germline V gene has CDR1 MNHNY and CDR2 SVGAGI (reference sequence). The length of the CDR3 is 14 residues. CDR3 amino acids: CASSQGSAQETQYF. The CDR3 region has the DNA TGTGCCAGCAGTCAAGGGAGCGCCCAAGAGACCCAGTACTTC.

The V gene is TRBV19, the J gene TRBJ2-6, with D possibly being TRBD1 (5 bases). The V gene lost 7 bases and the J gene lost 0 bases, with 10 bases spanning the gap. The CDR3 is 15 residues long. CDR1 and CDR2 (germline): LNHDA, SQIVND (reference sequence). For the CDR3, the DNA is TGTGCCAGTAAAACAGGTATCTCTGGGGCCAACGTCCTGACTTTC. It encodes CASKTGISGANVLTF. The variable domain in full, completed from reference TRBV19 and TRBJ2-6, reads DGGITQSPKYLFRKEGQNVTLSCEQNLNHDAMYWYRQDPGQGLRLIYYSQIVNDFQKGDIAEGYSVSREKKESFPLTVTSAQKNPTAFYLCASKTGISGANVLTFGAGSRLTVL.

The chain couples TRBV6-5 to TRBJ1-1; D gene uncertain. This CDR3 comprises 13 residues. Germline V lookup: CDR1 MNHEY, CDR2 SVGAGI. Trimming left V 6 bases short and J 0 bases short, with 8 bases between. CDR3: CASRGLLNTEAFF. The CDR3 region has the DNA TGTGCCAGCAGAGGACTGCTGAACACTGAAGCTTTCTTT.

The gene calls are TRBV7-9 and TRBJ2-1; the match to TRBD2 covers 8 bases. The J segment lost 6 bases and the V segment lost 5 bases, leaving 6 bases of the junction unmatched. The CDR3 extends over 14 amino acids. Germline V gives CDR1 SEHNR, CDR2 FQNEAQ (reference sequence). This CDR3 is CASSQGLVANEQFF. The CDR3 nucleotides read TGTGCCAGCAGCCAGGGACTAGTTGCCAATGAGCAGTTCTTC.

This sequence joins TRBV25-1 and TRBJ2-1, with 8 bases fitting TRBD2. V dropped 6 bases and J dropped 6; count of bases not matched to a gene: 4. The CDR3 is made up of 13 amino acids. Germline values: CDR1 MGHDK, CDR2 SYGVNS. The CDR3 protein is CASRDSGINEQFF. The DNA for the CDR3 is TGTGCCAGCAGAGATAGCGGGATCAATGAGCAGTTCTTC.

The chain uses TRBV10-3 and TRBJ2-1; D is unresolved. Trimming removed 0 bases from V and 7 bases from J, with 13 bases in between. The CDR3 loop spans 15 amino acids. Looked up from germline, CDR1 is ENHRY and CDR2 is SYGVKD. The CDR3 loop reads CAISESEFVSNEQFF. For the CDR3, the DNA is TGTGCCATCAGTGAGTCGGAGTTCGTAAGTAATGAGCAGTTCTTC.

The genes are TRBV6-1 and TRBJ2-7; TRBD2 aligns across 10 bases. CDR3 size: 15 residues. The V and J ends lost 1 base and 2 bases, in that order; junction bases with no gene match: 2. The V gene's germline CDR1 is MNHNS and CDR2 SASEGT. The CDR3 here is CASSEELAGAYEQYF. The CDR3 bases are TGTGCCAGCAGTGAAGAGCTAGCGGGAGCCTACGAGCAGTACTTC.

The chain links TRBV6-1 to TRBJ1-4, with D perhaps matching TRBD1 (6 bases). The germline gives CDR1 MNHNS, CDR2 SASEGT. The germline V and J ends were trimmed by 7 bases and 8 bases, with 20 bases remaining between them. The CDR3 runs to 15 residues. In DNA, the CDR3 is TGTGCCAGCAAGAGCGGTACACAGGGTGCGGAAAAACTGTTTTTT. This sequence encodes CASKSGTQGAEKLFF.

This CDR3 reads CASSPGLAENTGELFF. The CDR3 DNA sequence: TGTGCCAGCAGCCCCGGGTTAGCGGAGAACACCGGGGAGCTGTTTTTT. This chain joins TRBV7-2 and TRBJ2-2; D is perhaps TRBD2 (6 bases). Germline lookup yields CDR1 SGHTA and CDR2 FQGNSA. The CDR3 length is 16 residues. Trimming removed 5 bases from V and 1 base from J, with 14 bases in between.

This sequence joins TRBV11-3 and TRBJ2-2; TRBD1 matches 9 bases. CDR3 size: 16 residues. The germline V gene encodes CDR1 SGHNT and CDR2 YENEEA. V shed 2 bases and J 1 base; nucleotides not matched to a gene: 2. In DNA, the CDR3 is TGTGCCAGCAGCTTACCGGGACAGGGGAACACCGGGGAGCTGTTTTTT. Residues: CASSLPGQGNTGELFF.